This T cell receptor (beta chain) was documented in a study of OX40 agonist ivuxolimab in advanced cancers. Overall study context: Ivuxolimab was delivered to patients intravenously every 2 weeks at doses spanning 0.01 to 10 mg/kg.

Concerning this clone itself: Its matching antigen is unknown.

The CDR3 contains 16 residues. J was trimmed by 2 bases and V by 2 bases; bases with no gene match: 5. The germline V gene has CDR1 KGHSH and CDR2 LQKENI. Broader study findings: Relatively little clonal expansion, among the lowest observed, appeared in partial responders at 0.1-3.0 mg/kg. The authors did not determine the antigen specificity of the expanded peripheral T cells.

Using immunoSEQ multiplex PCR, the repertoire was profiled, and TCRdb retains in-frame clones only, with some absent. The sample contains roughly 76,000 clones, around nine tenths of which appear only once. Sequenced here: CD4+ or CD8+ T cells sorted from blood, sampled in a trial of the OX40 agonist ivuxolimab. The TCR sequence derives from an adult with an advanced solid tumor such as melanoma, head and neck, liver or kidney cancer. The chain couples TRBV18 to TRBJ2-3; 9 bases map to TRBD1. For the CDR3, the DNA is TGTGCCAGCTCACCAATGGGACAGGGATTCACAGATACGCAGTATTTT. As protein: CASSPMGQGFTDTQYF.